Below are 7 T cell receptor beta chains sequenced from a single sample in a study of tumor-infiltrating lymphocytes in oesophageal squamous cell carcinoma. TCRdb reprocessed the PCR reads with MiXCR, giving one entry per CDR3 protein. The sample holds about 10,000 distinct CDR3 sequences; less than 75% are singletons and the top ten take about 25%. Sample: esophageal tumor tissue. The source is a female donor with esophageal squamous cell carcinoma.

This clonotype was found a few times. The chain has TRBV7-9 and TRBJ1-2; perhaps TRBD1 as D (6 bases). Trimming took 5 bases from V and 1 from J, leaving 11 bases between them. Germline CDR1 SEHNR, CDR2 FQNEAQ (reference sequence). This CDR3 spans 14 amino acids. The CDR3 DNA sequence: TGTGCCAGCAGCCAGGGACATGGTAACTATGGCTACACCTTC. This encodes CASSQGHGNYGYTF.

The rearrangement uses TRBV7-2 and TRBJ2-3; D call uncertain. The CDR3 contains 17 residues. Trimming cost V 1 base and J 0 bases, with 14 bases left between them. Germline values: CDR1 SGHTA, CDR2 FQGNSA. In DNA, the CDR3 is TGTGCCAGCAGCTTAGGATCCACCCCATCTAGCACAGATACGCAGTATTTT. As protein: CASSLGSTPSSTDTQYF.

Details on this clonotype: This CDR3 fails to terminate in the conserved phenylalanine or tryptophan, so it likely reflects a read error. Because the CDR3's place on the DNA is in doubt, the DNA is left out and the CDR3 is given as listed by TCRdb. The chain joins TRBV7-8 to TRBJ2-6; TRBD1 is the table's D call, not checked against the DNA. CDR1 SGHVS and CDR2 FQNEAQ come from the germline V gene. 18 amino acids form the CDR3, both terminal residues included. This chain's CDR3 is CASRPRTGGSYNEQYFGA.

Concerning this clonotype itself: One end of the junction is discordant with germline, which a read error may explain. This chain uses TRBV6-1 with TRBJ2-4; D not certain. Germline assignment: CDR1 MNHNS and CDR2 SASEGT. The CDR3 is 13 residues long. The CDR3 nucleotides read TGTGCCAGCAAGTCGGCATCTACTTCACCCCTCCACTTC. Protein product: CASKSASTSPLHF.

There are many counts of this clonotype. The rearrangement joins TRBV7-3 to TRBJ2-3, with 11 bases lining up with TRBD2. Germline loops: CDR1 SGHTA, CDR2 FQGTGA. V lost 3 bases to trimming and J lost 3 bases; unmatched junction nucleotides: 2. CDR3 length: 15 amino acids. The CDR3 spells CASSLTSGETDTQYF. CDR3 bases: TGTGCCAGCAGCTTGACTAGCGGGGAGACAGATACGCAGTATTTT.

The chain combines TRBV7-3 with TRBJ1-1, with a tentative D call TRBD2 (6 bases). The DNA end is more similar to TRBJ2-1, so the J call may be wrong. Germline CDR1 SGHTA, CDR2 FQGTGA. The CDR3 sequence is 15 residues long. CDR3 loop: CASSLRSGVTYEQFF. The CDR3 nucleotides are TGTGCCAGCAGCTTAAGGTCGGGAGTAACGTATGAGCAGTTCTTC.

The chain combines TRBV7-9 with TRBJ2-7; TRBD1 matches at 7 bases. Germline CDR1 SEHNR, CDR2 FQNEAQ (reference sequence). V shed 2 bases and J 7 bases; nucleotides not matched to a gene: 11. The CDR3 covers 15 residues. This CDR3 is CASSLTRGPLREQYF. The CDR3 DNA sequence: TGTGCCAGCAGCTTAACGAGGGGGCCCCTTCGGGAGCAGTACTTC.